This passage covers 10 T cell receptor beta chains from one sample sequenced in a study of technical replicates of blood from a handful of donors. The repertoire was sequenced with immunoSEQ multiplex PCR; TCRdb's copy has only in-frame clones and lacks some. The sample shows some 93,000 clones, around 96% of them seen only once. Material for sequencing was T cells isolated from PBMCs. The receptor set was obtained from a human donor in good health.

The genes are TRBV2 and TRBJ2-1, with 12 nucleotides matching TRBD2. Germline loops: CDR1 SNHLY, CDR2 FYNNEI. V shed 6 bases, J shed 4 bases, and the junction held 4 bases outside the gene matches. CDR3 length: 15 residues. DNA of the CDR3: TGTGCCAGCAGGTACACTAGCGGGGGGTACAATGAGCAGTTCTTC. Its translation is CASRYTSGGYNEQFF.

The chain links TRBV9 to TRBJ2-1, with D maybe TRBD1 (5 bases). Germline V lookup: CDR1 SGDLS, CDR2 YYNGEE. Deletions cut 4 bases from V and 2 bases from J, with 13 bases between. There are 15 residues in the CDR3. The CDR3 bases are TGTGCCAGCAGCACTGACAGAATGACCTACAATGAGCAGTTCTTC. Its translation: CASSTDRMTYNEQFF.

The rearrangement joins TRBV19 to TRBJ1-5, with D maybe TRBD1 (6 bases). Trimming removed 3 bases from V and 3 bases from J, with 12 bases in between. This CDR3 contains 15 residues. Germline CDR1 and CDR2: LNHDA and SQIVND (reference sequence). As DNA, the CDR3 is TGTGCCAGTAGTATCGAACAGGGACCCAATCAGCCCCAGCATTTT. Its protein product is CASSIEQGPNQPQHF.

J is TRBJ1-1 and V is TRBV5-8, with a possible D match to TRBD1 (5 bases). CDR3 size: 13 residues. With 2 bases removed from V and 4 bases from J, the gap between germline ends came to 9 bases. Germline lookup yields CDR1 SGHTS and CDR2 YDEGEE. CDR3 residues: CASSFRVGTEAFF. The CDR3 DNA sequence: TGTGCCAGCAGCTTCAGGGTAGGCACTGAAGCTTTCTTT.

V is TRBV9 and J is TRBJ1-2; D perhaps matches TRBD1 (5 bases). Germline values: CDR1 SGDLS, CDR2 YYNGEE. The CDR3 contains 13 residues. Between the trimmed V and J ends, which lost 4 bases and 5 bases, there was a span of 12 bases. This CDR3 is CASSPQGGYGYTF. The CDR3 DNA reads TGTGCCAGCAGCCCGCAGGGAGGTTATGGCTACACCTTC.

The chain uses TRBV5-1 and TRBJ2-1; weak D call: TRBD1 (6 bases). The CDR3 covers 15 residues. The germline CDR1 and CDR2 sequences are SGHRS and YFSETQ. Trimming shortened V by 1 base and J by 1 base, and 9 bases separated the two germline ends. The CDR3 sequence: CASSLPRGSYNEQFF. The CDR3 DNA reads TGCGCCAGCAGCTTGCCCAGGGGATCCTACAATGAGCAGTTCTTC. The whole variable domain, remainder taken from reference TRBV5-1 and TRBJ2-1, is KAGVTQTPRYLIKTRGQQVTLSCSPISGHRSVSWYQQTPGQGLQFLFEYFSETQRNKGNFPGRFSGRQFSNSRSEMNVSTLELGDSALYLCASSLPRGSYNEQFFGPGTRLTVL.

The V and J genes are TRBV6-4 and TRBJ2-1; 7 bases line up with TRBD2. Germline values: CDR1 MRHNA, CDR2 SNTAGT. The length of the CDR3 is 15 residues. V lost 2 bases, J lost 1 base, and 2 bases stayed unmatched. DNA for the CDR3: TGTGCCAGCAGTGACGTGGGAGGGTCCTACAATGAGCAGTTCTTC. This gives the protein CASSDVGGSYNEQFF.

This sequence joins TRBV7-8 and TRBJ2-1; no reliable D call. The length of the CDR3 is 13 residues. Germline assignment: CDR1 SGHVS and CDR2 FQNEAQ. V dropped 1 base and J dropped 6 bases, with 7 bases sitting between them. The CDR3 DNA sequence: TGTGCCAGCAGCTTAGGTCTGGCCAATGAGCAGTTCTTC. Translation gives CASSLGLANEQFF.

The J gene is TRBJ2-7, the V gene TRBV20-1; the D gene is possibly TRBD1 (5 bases). Trimming removed 6 bases from V and 5 bases from J, with 8 bases in between. This CDR3 is built from 10 residues. Germline V gene data show CDR1 as DFQATT and CDR2 as SNEGSKA (reference sequence). The DNA of the CDR3 is TGCAGTGCAGGCAGGGACGAGCAGTACTTC. Translating it yields CSAGRDEQYF.

J is TRBJ1-1 and V is TRBV6-1; D may be TRBD1 (5 bases). There are 16 residues in the CDR3. Trimming removed 1 base at V and 4 bases at J, with 16 bases between. Germline CDR1 MNHNS, CDR2 SASEGT. The CDR3 DNA reads TGTGCCAGCAGTGAAGTTGTACGGGCCGGGGGCACTGAAGCTTTCTTT. Its translation: CASSEVVRAGGTEAFF.